This entry is about one T cell receptor beta chain. No antigen is known for it. The record has no base qualities; no much larger clone is one base away. These data are taken from a study of blood T cell repertoires in COVID-19 (dated by TCRdb to the early 2020s). Looking at the study overall: The collaborator samples originated in the United States, Italy and Spain and spanned the acute and convalescent phases of COVID-19. The material from the prospective study consisted of cDNA or gDNA derived from T cells, B-cell-depleted T cells, or PBMCs. The dataset comprised deeply sampled blood TCRbeta repertoires from subjects exposed to, actively infected with, or recovered from COVID-19. The repertoires were released in a freely available public database intended as a resource for research on the immune response to SARS-CoV-2. The samples were drawn from the first 160 participants of the ongoing ImmuneRACE study and from 1,254 subjects provided by 6 global collaborators. A de-identified subject ID, COVID-19 status, age in years and sex were almost always included in the sample metadata. Where available, HLA class I and class II types were taken from metadata supplied by the sample provider and were not determined by assay-based typing. Results and caveats for the whole study, not just this receptor: The amount of clinical and demographic metadata varied by source and participant and was provided uncurated.

The immunoSEQ Assay, a bias-controlled multiplex PCR, was used to amplify TCRbeta CDR3 regions from genomic DNA. The original pipeline was this. The number of nucleated cells in each sample was estimated by amplification of reference gene primers within the assay. To quantify the absolute abundance of each unique TCRbeta CDR3 rearrangement, sequence reads were collapsed and filtered. For each sample, productive Simpson clonality was calculated as the square root of Simpson's diversity index across productive rearrangements. As stored in TCRdb, this immuneACCESS dataset retains in-frame rearrangements with V and J assigned. A fraction of the clones does not appear; measured against another copy, unresolved V genes explain less than half of the discrepancy, and the remainder lacks a known reason. The V and J calls and clone size are taken from that table; D and trimming were inferred from the DNA. The sample table holds around 120,000 clones, of which approximately 86% were seen once. The ten top clones hold roughly 1% of the sample.

Reading from cysteine to phenylalanine, the CDR3 counts 16 amino acids. The DNA shown is the 48-base CDR3, in frame from base 1. The V and J ends are trimmed by 2 bases and 2 bases, leaving 19 bases between them. From the germline V gene (reference sequence), CDR1 is GTSNPN and CDR2 is SVGIG. The collaborating institutions used their own protocols to collect whole blood in K2EDTA tubes. For TCRbeta analysis, collaborators shipped samples in one of three forms: frozen whole blood, isolated PBMCs, or DNA extracted from either of those sample types. The sequenced material came from peripheral blood. The chain links TRBV30 with TRBJ2-7; the best D guess is TRBD2, with 6 bases matching. The receptor comes from a woman aged 45-65 years with active or convalescent COVID-19. CDR3 sequence: CAWSSPPTRRAYEQYF. The nucleotides read TGTGCCTGGAGTTCCCCCCCGACTAGGAGGGCCTACGAGCAGTACTTC.